The 30 T cell receptor beta chains in this list originate from one sample, sequenced in a study of cytotoxic CD8 clonotypes in ibrutinib-treated CLL. The method was immunoSEQ multiplex PCR; TCRdb's version includes in-frame clones alone and lacks a portion of them. The sample shows about 300,000 clones, more than 70% of them seen only once. Here the sequenced sample was PBMCs, taken at disease progression, from a patient treated with ibrutinib. The receptor set was obtained from a human donor with chronic lymphocytic leukemia.

This rearrangement joins TRBV5-1 to TRBJ1-1, with D possibly being TRBD1 (6 bases). V was cut by 2 bases and J by 3 bases, with 17 bases left in between. The length of the CDR3 is 16 residues. The germline CDR1 and CDR2 sequences are SGHRS and YFSETQ. Here the CDR3 reads CASSLQGGGMDTEAFF. CDR3 coding DNA: TGCGCCAGCAGCTTACAGGGAGGGGGAATGGACACTGAAGCTTTCTTT. Using reference TRBV5-1 and TRBJ1-1 for the parts outside the CDR3, the full variable domain is KAGVTQTPRYLIKTRGQQVTLSCSPISGHRSVSWYQQTPGQGLQFLFEYFSETQRNKGNFPGRFSGRQFSNSRSEMNVSTLELGDSALYLCASSLQGGGMDTEAFFGQGTRLTVV.

This chain connects TRBV10-3 to TRBJ2-6; a weak D match, TRBD1 (5 bases). Trimming pared 9 bases from V and 2 bases from J, leaving 8 bases between. This CDR3 is built from 13 residues. The V gene's germline CDR1 is ENHRY and CDR2 SYGVKD. Here the CDR3 reads CAMQGAGANVLTF. CDR3 nucleotide sequence: TGTGCCATGCAGGGTGCTGGGGCCAACGTCCTGACTTTC.

This chain links TRBV25-1 with TRBJ2-3; 8 bases fit TRBD2. CDR1 is MGHDK and CDR2 is SYGVNS in the germline V gene. The CDR3 runs 16 residues. The J segment lost 6 bases and the V segment lost 2 bases, leaving 10 bases of the junction unmatched. The CDR3 coding sequence is TGTGCCAGCAGTGAAGGATTAGCGGGAAGTGGCGATACGCAGTATTTT. This codes for CASSEGLAGSGDTQYF.

This clone was seen a few times. The genes are TRBV11-2 and TRBJ2-2, with a tentative D call TRBD2 (5 bases). Trimming cost V 5 bases and J 6 bases, with 19 bases left between them. Germline assignment: CDR1 SGHAT and CDR2 FQNNGV. The CDR3 length is 16 residues. The CDR3 DNA sequence: TGTGCCAGCAGCCGCACCGACCTACTCGGGGCCGGGGAGCTGTTTTTT. Residues: CASSRTDLLGAGELFF.

The chain has TRBV27 and TRBJ2-1; 14 bases line up with TRBD2. The V gene end was trimmed by 0 bases and the J gene end by 8 bases; junction bases not matched to a gene: 9. Germline-derived CDR1 and CDR2 are MNHEY and SMNVEV (reference sequence). This CDR3 has 18 amino acids. In DNA form, the CDR3 reads TGTGCCAGCAGTTTATCGCCGCCGGGACTAGCGGGAGTTCATGAGCAGTTCTTC. The encoded protein is CASSLSPPGLAGVHEQFF.

The chain combines TRBV27 with TRBJ2-7; the D gene is possibly TRBD2 (6 bases). The CDR3 is 14 residues long. Germline values: CDR1 MNHEY, CDR2 SMNVEV (reference sequence). Trimming cost V 3 bases and J 5 bases, with 14 bases left between them. Written as DNA, the CDR3 is TGTGCCAGCAGTTTTAAGGGGACTTTCCACGAGCAGTACTTC. Its translation is CASSFKGTFHEQYF.

J is TRBJ2-3 and V is TRBV15, with D perhaps TRBD2 (7 bases). V lost 0 bases and J lost 3, with 13 bases in between. Germline V CDR1 and CDR2: LNHNV, YYDKDF (reference sequence). This CDR3 is 16 amino acids long. CDR3 residues: CATSRDGGAGTDTQYF. The CDR3 DNA follows: TGTGCCACCAGCAGAGATGGGGGGGCCGGGACAGATACGCAGTATTTT. Full variable domain (missing parts from reference TRBV15 and TRBJ2-3): DAMVIQNPRYQVTQFGKPVTLSCSQTLNHNVMYWYQQKSSQAPKLLFHYYDKDFNNEADTPDNFQSRRPNTSFCFLDIRSPGLGDTAMYLCATSRDGGAGTDTQYFGPGTRLTVL.

The V gene is TRBV7-3, the J gene TRBJ2-5; D remains ambiguous. CDR3 size: 13 residues. Trimming shortened V by 0 bases and J by 4 bases, and 6 bases separated the two germline ends. CDR1 is SGHTA, CDR2 FQGTGA, per germline. CDR3 sequence reads: CASSLTRLETQYF. The CDR3 nucleotides read TGTGCCAGCAGCTTAACGCGGTTAGAGACCCAGTACTTC.

The rearrangement links TRBV9 to TRBJ1-6, with a possible D match to TRBD1 (5 bases). This CDR3 is 15 amino acids long. CDR1 and CDR2 from the germline V gene are SGDLS and YYNGEE. Deletions cut 3 bases from V and 10 bases from J, with 17 bases between. This CDR3 reads CASSAPGPAGSPLHF. The CDR3 nucleotides are TGTGCCAGCAGCGCGCCGGGACCCGCTGGATCACCCCTCCACTTT.

This clone was recorded a few times. The chain couples TRBV28 to TRBJ1-2; D remains ambiguous. Germline assignment: CDR1 MDHEN and CDR2 SYDVKM. The length of the CDR3 is 11 residues. V lost 7 bases to trimming and J lost 5 bases, with 8 bases between them. The CDR3 sequence: CASTIGYGYTF. The CDR3, as DNA: TGTGCCAGCACTATTGGATATGGCTACACCTTC.

J is TRBJ1-1 and V is TRBV13, with 7 bases matching TRBD1. This CDR3 has 14 amino acids. The V gene's germline CDR1 is PRHDT and CDR2 FYEKMQ (reference sequence). Trimming at V came to 8 bases and at J to 10 bases, leaving 16 bases not matched to a gene. CDR3 protein: CASSPMGHPGGAFF. DNA of the CDR3: TGTGCCAGCTCCCCGATGGGGCATCCAGGGGGAGCTTTCTTT. The whole variable domain, filled in from reference TRBV13 and TRBJ1-1, reads AAGVIQSPRHLIKEKRETATLKCYPIPRHDTVYWYQQGPGQDPQFLISFYEKMQSDKGSIPDRFSAQQFSDYHSELNMSSLELGDSALYFCASSPMGHPGGAFFGQGTRLTVV.

This sequence joins TRBV28 and TRBJ2-2, with D perhaps matching TRBD1 or TRBD2 (6 bases each). This CDR3 contains 18 residues. The V gene lost 6 bases and the J gene lost 0 bases, with 20 bases spanning the gap. Germline assignment: CDR1 MDHEN and CDR2 SYDVKM. CDR3 in amino acids: CASSPPTYREANTGELFF. The CDR3 nucleotides are TGTGCCAGCAGCCCGCCCACCTACAGGGAGGCGAACACCGGGGAGCTGTTTTTT.

The gene calls are TRBV5-4 and TRBJ2-1, with no clear D. V lost 4 bases and J lost 3, with 11 bases in between. The CDR3 loop spans 14 amino acids. Germline assignment: CDR1 SGHNT and CDR2 YYREEE (reference sequence). The CDR3 sequence: CASSRNPSYNEQFF. CDR3 DNA sequence: TGTGCCAGCAGCCGAAACCCTAGCTACAATGAGCAGTTCTTC.

The V and J genes are TRBV6-1 and TRBJ2-3, with 7 bases aligning to TRBD1. This CDR3 spans 14 amino acids. J gave up 0 bases and V 8 bases, and 5 bases lay outside the gene matches. CDR1 and CDR2 (germline): MNHNS, SASEGT. CDR3 region: CASGNRGSTDTQYF. The DNA for the CDR3 is TGTGCCAGCGGCAACAGGGGTAGCACAGATACGCAGTATTTT.

The J gene is TRBJ2-7, the V gene TRBV11-2; D remains unclear. Germline CDR1 is SGHAT and CDR2 is FQNNGV. V lost 3 bases and J lost 4, with 4 bases in between. This CDR3 comprises 11 residues. The DNA for the CDR3 is TGTGCCAGCAGCTTCAGATACGAGCAGTACTTC. Translating it yields CASSFRYEQYF.

Here the CDR3 DNA reads TGTGCCAGCAGCCCGACCGGGGGTTGGTATGGCTACACCTTC. Translated, it gives CASSPTGGWYGYTF. This chain connects TRBV7-3 to TRBJ1-2, with D perhaps matching TRBD1 (5 bases). This CDR3 region has 14 residues. Between the trimmed V and J ends, which lost 5 bases and 5 bases, there was a span of 15 bases. Germline loops: CDR1 SGHTA, CDR2 FQGTGA.

V and J are TRBV11-2 and TRBJ1-5; D gene unclear. The V end was cut by 1 base, the J end by 5 bases, with 6 bases between. The CDR3 totals 13 residues. Germline V gene lookup returns CDR1 SGHAT and CDR2 FQNNGV. The DNA for the CDR3 is TGTGCCAGCAGCTTAGGGCCCGATCAGCCCCAGCATTTT. Residues: CASSLGPDQPQHF. Full variable domain (remainder filled in from reference TRBV11-2 and TRBJ1-5): EAGVAQSPRYKIIEKRQSVAFWCNPISGHATLYWYQQILGQGPKLLIQFQNNGVVDDSQLPKDRFSAERLKGVDSTLKIQPAKLEDSAVYLCASSLGPDQPQHFGDGTRLSIL.

This clone was recorded once. This chain joins TRBV6-5 and TRBJ2-5; weak D call: TRBD1 (6 bases). The CDR3 has 15 amino acids. Germline V gene lookup returns CDR1 MNHEY and CDR2 SVGAGI. V was trimmed by 5 bases and J by 9 bases, leaving 22 bases between them. The CDR3 spells CASSIRGPLGLPQYF. DNA of the CDR3: TGTGCCAGCAGTATCAGGGGCCCCCTCGGTTTGCCCCAGTACTTC.

This clone was counted a single time. The V and J genes are TRBV5-4 and TRBJ2-5; D may be TRBD1 (6 bases). The V gene's germline CDR1 is SGHNT and CDR2 YYREEE (reference sequence). Trimming took off 4 bases at V and 0 bases at J, with 7 bases between the two ends. The length of the CDR3 is 13 residues. CDR3 DNA: TGTGCCAGCAGCAACAGGGACCAAGAGACCCAGTACTTC. It yields the protein CASSNRDQETQYF.

The rearrangement uses TRBV2 and TRBJ1-4; 9 bases align to TRBD1. The CDR3 sequence is 13 residues long. The V and J ends lost 11 bases and 6 bases, in that order; junction bases with no gene match: 7. From germline, CDR1 is SNHLY and CDR2 FYNNEI. CDR3 DNA: TGTGCCGACAGCCGGGACAGGGATGAAAAACTGTTTTTT. This encodes CADSRDRDEKLFF. The variable domain in full, completed from reference TRBV2 and TRBJ1-4, reads EPEVTQTPSHQVTQMGQEVILRCVPISNHLYFYWYRQILGQKVEFLVSFYNNEISEKSEIFDDQFSVERPDGSNFTLKIRSTKLEDSAMYFCADSRDRDEKLFFGSGTQLSVL.

This clone came up a few times. The chain combines TRBV6-1 with TRBJ2-7; 8 nucleotides line up with TRBD1. Germline V gene data show CDR1 as MNHNS and CDR2 as SASEGT. Unmatched junction bases numbered 3, after V lost 2 bases and J lost 0 bases. The CDR3 is 15 residues long. The CDR3: CASSEQTGASYEQYF. CDR3 DNA sequence: TGTGCCAGCAGTGAACAGACAGGGGCCTCCTACGAGCAGTACTTC.

The chain has TRBV11-3 and TRBJ2-1; no clear D gene. The ends were cut back, 6 bases at V and 6 bases at J, with 15 bases in the middle. CDR3 size: 14 residues. CDR1 is SGHNT, CDR2 YENEEA, per germline. The CDR3 DNA sequence: TGTGCCAGCAGTCTTACGCCAGGATCCAATGAGCAGTTCTTC. Its protein is CASSLTPGSNEQFF. Full variable domain (missing parts from reference TRBV11-3 and TRBJ2-1): EAGVVQSPRYKIIEKKQPVAFWCNPISGHNTLYWYLQNLGQGPELLIRYENEEAVDDSQLPKDRFSAERLKGVDSTLKIQPAELGDSAVYLCASSLTPGSNEQFFGPGTRLTVL.

The chain is built from TRBV18 and TRBJ2-3, with 7 bases aligning to TRBD2. This CDR3 spans 14 amino acids. Germline CDR1 reads KGHSH; CDR2 reads LQKENI. The junction had 4 bases not matched to a gene; V was cut back by 3 bases and J by 4 bases. CDR3 nucleotide sequence: TGTGCCAGCTCACCCCGCGCGGGGGCAGATACGCAGTATTTT. This translates into CASSPRAGADTQYF.

This chain joins TRBV7-9 and TRBJ2-7; 7 positions agree with TRBD1. CDR1 is SEHNR and CDR2 is FQNEAQ in the germline V gene (reference sequence). J was trimmed by 0 bases and V by 5 bases; bases with no gene match: 4. CDR3 size: 14 residues. The CDR3 bases are TGTGCCAGCAGCCAGGACAGGCTCTCCTACGAGCAGTACTTC. Its translation: CASSQDRLSYEQYF.

This clone was counted once. CDR3 sequence reads: CASSTFGQGGYGYTF. The CDR3 nucleotides are TGTGCCAGTAGTACTTTCGGACAGGGAGGATATGGCTACACCTTC. The chain recombines TRBV19 with TRBJ1-2; 8 bases are a match to TRBD1. Germline loops: CDR1 LNHDA, CDR2 SQIVND (reference sequence). This CDR3 region has 15 residues. Germline trimming cut 4 bases from V and 5 bases from J; bases unmatched to any gene: 9.

This clone has only a few counts. The chain has TRBV4-1 and TRBJ1-2; D is undetermined. The CDR3 extends over 15 amino acids. In germline, CDR1 is MGHRA, CDR2 YSYEKL. V shed 4 bases and J shed 5 bases, with 17 bases lying between them. The CDR3 coding sequence is TGCGCCAGCAGCCCCCCGGAGGGATTTCCATATGGCTACACCTTC. Translated, it gives CASSPPEGFPYGYTF.

The chain links TRBV4-2 to TRBJ1-5, with a possible D match to TRBD1 (5 bases). With 0 bases removed from V and 4 bases from J, the gap between germline ends came to 10 bases. The CDR3 has 15 amino acids. In germline, CDR1 is LGHNA, CDR2 YNFKEQ. CDR3 in amino acids: CASSQEEGMNQPQHF. As DNA, the CDR3 is TGTGCCAGCAGCCAAGAAGAGGGGATGAATCAGCCCCAGCATTTT.

The sample holds a few counts of this clone. The chain combines TRBV21-1 with TRBJ2-7; the D call in the table, TRBD2, was not verified against the DNA. TRBV21-1 is a listed pseudogene. The CDR3 length is 17 residues. CDR3 residues: CASSKVGGREPSYEQYF. DNA for the CDR3: TGTGCCAGCAGCAAAGTTGGCGGGAGGGAACCCTCCTACGAGCAGTACTTC.

The chain joins TRBV29-1 to TRBJ1-5, with 8 bases fitting TRBD1. The V segment lost 3 bases and the J segment 9 bases; nucleotides outside the gene matches: 10. The CDR3 covers 14 residues. Germline CDR1 and CDR2: SQVTM and ANQGSEA. CDR3 nucleotides: TGCAGCGTTGACCCCGGACAGGGAGAGGTGCCCCAGCATTTT. Residues: CSVDPGQGEVPQHF.

The chain carries TRBV6-1 and TRBJ1-5; 8 bases match TRBD1. The V gene's germline CDR1 is MNHNS and CDR2 SASEGT. Germline trimming cut 8 bases from V and 5 bases from J; bases unmatched to any gene: 5. This CDR3 is 13 amino acids long. CDR3 region: CASGQGVYQPQHF. The CDR3 nucleotides are TGTGCCAGCGGACAGGGCGTTTATCAGCCCCAGCATTTT.